This TCR beta chain derives from a study of blood T cell repertoires in COVID-19. For the study at large: Some COVID-19 samples were acute and others convalescent; all came from the United States, Italy and Spain.

Germline V gene lookup returns CDR1 SNHLY and CDR2 FYNNEI. The CDR3 contains 14 residues. With regard to this clone: The junction does not match germline at one end; this may be a read error.

Here immunoSEQ multiplex PCR was the method, and the copy in TCRdb shows in-frame clones only, minus some. The repertoire holds roughly 7,000 clones, with roughly 88% as singletons. Sequencing was performed on peripheral blood. V is TRBV2 and J is TRBJ2-7; perhaps TRBD1 as D (6 bases). The clonotype comes from a human donor in a cohort sampled during active COVID-19. The chain's CDR3 is CASSVQGGGSEDFF. The CDR3 region has the DNA TGTGCCAGCAGTGTGCAGGGTGGGGGCTCCGAAGACTTCTTC.